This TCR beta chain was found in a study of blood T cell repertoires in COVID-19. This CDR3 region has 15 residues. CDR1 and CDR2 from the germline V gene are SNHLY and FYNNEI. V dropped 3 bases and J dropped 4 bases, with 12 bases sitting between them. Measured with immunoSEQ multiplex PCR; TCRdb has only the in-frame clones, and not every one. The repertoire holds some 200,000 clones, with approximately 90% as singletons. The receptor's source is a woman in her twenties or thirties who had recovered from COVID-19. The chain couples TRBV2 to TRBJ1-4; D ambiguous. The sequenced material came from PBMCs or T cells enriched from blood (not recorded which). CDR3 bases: TGTGCCAGCAGTGAGAGCACCGCGGGTAATGAAAAACTGTTTTTT. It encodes CASSESTAGNEKLFF. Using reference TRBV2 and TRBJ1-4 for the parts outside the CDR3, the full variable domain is EPEVTQTPSHQVTQMGQEVILRCVPISNHLYFYWYRQILGQKVEFLVSFYNNEISEKSEIFDDQFSVERPDGSNFTLKIRSTKLEDSAMYFCASSESTAGNEKLFFGSGTQLSVL.